This T cell receptor beta chain was captured by sequencing in a study of blood T cell repertoires in COVID-19. Repertoires were generated with immunoSEQ multiplex PCR, while TCRdb's copy carries only in-frame clones and drops some. The table shows 75,000 to 90,000 clones, with around 88% occurring only once. The CDR3 extends over 15 amino acids. Germline V gene lookup returns CDR1 MNHNS and CDR2 SASEGT. After removal of 1 base from V and 2 bases from J, the junction contained 2 bases not matched to a gene. This chain uses TRBV6-1 with TRBJ1-5; 7 bases are a match to TRBD1. Sample: peripheral blood. The receptor's source is a man aged 50-59 years with active COVID-19. In nucleotides, the CDR3 is TGTGCCAGCAGTGAAGACAGGGGAGGCAATCAGCCCCAGCATTTT. It is translated as CASSEDRGGNQPQHF.